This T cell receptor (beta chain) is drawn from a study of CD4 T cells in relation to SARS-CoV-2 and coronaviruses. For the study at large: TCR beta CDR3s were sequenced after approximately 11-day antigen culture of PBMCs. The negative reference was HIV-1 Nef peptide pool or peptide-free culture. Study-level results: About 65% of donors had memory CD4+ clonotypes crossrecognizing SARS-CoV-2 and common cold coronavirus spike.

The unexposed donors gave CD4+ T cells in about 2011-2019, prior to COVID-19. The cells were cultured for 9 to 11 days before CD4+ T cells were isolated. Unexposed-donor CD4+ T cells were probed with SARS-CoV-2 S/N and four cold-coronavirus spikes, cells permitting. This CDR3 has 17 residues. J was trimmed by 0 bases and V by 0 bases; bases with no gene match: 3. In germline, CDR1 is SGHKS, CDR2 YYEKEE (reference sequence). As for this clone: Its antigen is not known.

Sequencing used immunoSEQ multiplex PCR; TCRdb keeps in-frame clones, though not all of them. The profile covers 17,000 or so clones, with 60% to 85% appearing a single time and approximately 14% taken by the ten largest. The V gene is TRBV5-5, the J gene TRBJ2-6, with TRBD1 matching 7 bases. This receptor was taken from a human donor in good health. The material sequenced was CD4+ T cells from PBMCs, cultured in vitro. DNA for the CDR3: TGTGCCAGCAGCTTGGGGACAGGAGTCTCTGGGGCCAACGTCCTGACTTTC. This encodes CASSLGTGVSGANVLTF. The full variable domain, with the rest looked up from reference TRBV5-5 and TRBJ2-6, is DAGVTQSPTHLIKTRGQQVTLRCSPISGHKSVSWYQQVLGQGPQFIFQYYEKEERGRGNFPDRFSARQFPNYSSELNVNALLLGDSALYLCASSLGTGVSGANVLTFGAGSRLTVL.